This TCR beta chain is from a study of cytomegalovirus exposure and HLA in healthy donors. PCR amplification relied on 60 Vbeta primers (plus 13 Jbeta primers). Profiling relied on immunoSEQ multiplex PCR, and the TCRdb table lists in-frame clones only, not all of them. The sample records about 130,000 clones, approximately 80% being singletons. Trimming pared 0 bases from V and 4 bases from J, leaving 8 bases between. The CDR3 is 15 residues long. Looked up from germline, CDR1 is SGDLS and CDR2 is YYNGEE. The clonotype was recovered from a man younger than 45 in good health and CMV-seropositive. Input material: PBMCs. The chain uses TRBV9 and TRBJ1-6, with a tentative D call TRBD1 (5 bases). CDR3 sequence: CASSVGQNYNSPLHF. For the CDR3, the DNA is TGTGCCAGCAGCGTAGGACAGAATTATAATTCACCCCTCCACTTT. Full variable domain (outside the CDR3, taken from reference TRBV9 and TRBJ1-6): DSGVTQTPKHLITATGQRVTLRCSPRSGDLSVYWYQQSLDQGLQFLIQYYNGEERAKGNILERFSAQQFPDLHSELNLSSLELGDSALYFCASSVGQNYNSPLHFGNGTRLTVT.